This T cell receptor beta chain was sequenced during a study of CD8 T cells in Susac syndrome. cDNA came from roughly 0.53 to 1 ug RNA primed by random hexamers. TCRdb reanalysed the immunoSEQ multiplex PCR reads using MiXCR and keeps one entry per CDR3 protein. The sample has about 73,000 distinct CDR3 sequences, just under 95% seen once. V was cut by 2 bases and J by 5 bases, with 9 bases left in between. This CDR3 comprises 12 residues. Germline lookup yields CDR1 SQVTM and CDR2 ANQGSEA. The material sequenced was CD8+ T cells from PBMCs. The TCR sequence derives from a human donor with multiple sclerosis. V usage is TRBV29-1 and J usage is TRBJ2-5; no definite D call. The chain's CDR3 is CSVEPELETQYF. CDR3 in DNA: TGCAGCGTTGAACCGGAACTGGAGACCCAGTACTTC.